These 30 T cell receptor beta chains were all obtained from the same sample, sequenced in a study of tumor-infiltrating lymphocytes in oesophageal squamous cell carcinoma. In TCRdb, the PCR reads were re-called with MiXCR into one record per CDR3 protein. The table lists 18,000 or so distinct CDR3 sequences, approximately 40% of them singletons. What was sequenced was normal esophageal tissue next to the tumor. The receptors were sampled from a male donor with esophageal squamous cell carcinoma.

This chain links TRBV7-3 with TRBJ2-1; TRBD2 matches at 15 bases. The J call is in doubt because the DNA end fits TRBJ2-2 better. This CDR3 comprises 16 residues. The V gene's germline CDR1 is SGHTA and CDR2 FQGTGA. Here the CDR3 DNA reads TGTGCCAGCAGCTTCGGACTAGCGGGGGGGACCGGGGAGCTGTTTTTT. Translating it yields CASSFGLAGGTGELFF.

By proportion, this clonotype is medium-sized. The V and J genes are TRBV12-3 or TRBV12-4 and TRBJ2-5; possible D gene TRBD2, 5 bases. The CDR3 length is 13 residues. Trimming stripped 7 bases from V and 3 bases from J, with 12 bases between. CDR3 amino acids: CASKTGLEETQYF. CDR3 bases: TGTGCCAGCAAGACCGGACTGGAAGAGACCCAGTACTTC.

As for this clonotype: A read error may be the cause here, since a much bigger clone is one base away. This chain connects TRBV5-4 to TRBJ1-4; no firm D call. CDR1 is SGHNT, CDR2 YYREEE, per germline (reference sequence). The CDR3 runs 11 residues. CDR3 DNA sequence: TGTGCCAGCAGCTTTTCCGGGGAGCTGTATTTT. Amino acid sequence: CASSFSGELYF.

The chain employs TRBV12-3 or TRBV12-4 and TRBJ2-3, with a weak D call TRBD2 (5 bases). Trimming removed 3 bases at V and 4 bases at J, with 23 bases between. The CDR3 runs to 18 residues. CDR3 DNA: TGTGCCAGCAGTTTCTTCCGGTGGGAATGGAGGCAGGCAGATACGCAGTATTTT. This gives the protein CASSFFRWEWRQADTQYF.

In its sample, this clonotype was seen once. The conserved phenylalanine or tryptophan is not found at the CDR3 terminus, so this likely reflects a read error. Because the CDR3's place on the DNA is in doubt, the DNA is left out and the CDR3 is given as listed by TCRdb. The chain couples TRBV7-8 to TRBJ1-1; the table's D call, TRBD1, has no DNA check behind it. Including both end residues, the CDR3 is 18 amino acids long. Germline lookup yields CDR1 SGHVS and CDR2 FQNEAQ. The CDR3 sequence is CASSFYGPEDKIRSTSAP.

The chain carries TRBV7-3 and TRBJ1-2; unclear D gene. CDR1 and CDR2 from the germline V gene are SGHTA and FQGTGA. V was cut by 6 bases and J by 3 bases, with 17 bases left in between. There are 15 residues in the CDR3. The CDR3 DNA follows: TGTGCCAGCAGGTCGACCCCCTCGGTCGACTATGGCTACACCTTC. Its translation: CASRSTPSVDYGYTF.

This clonotype has ten or more counts. The chain is built from TRBV7-2 and TRBJ1-2; D is undetermined. Germline CDR1 is SGHTA and CDR2 is FQGNSA. The V end was cut by 1 base, the J end by 6 bases, with 6 bases between. This CDR3 has 12 amino acids. CDR3: CASSLDLDGYTF. The CDR3 nucleotides are TGTGCCAGCAGCTTAGATCTTGATGGCTACACCTTC.

This clonotype was picked up many times. This rearrangement joins TRBV6-1 to TRBJ1-1, with D possibly TRBD1 on 5 matching bases. The ends were cut back, 4 bases at V and 4 bases at J, with 7 bases in the middle. The germline V gene has CDR1 MNHNS and CDR2 SASEGT. The length of the CDR3 is 12 residues. The CDR3 DNA follows: TGTGCCAGCAGTGGGGGGGGCACTGAAGCTTTCTTT. As protein: CASSGGGTEAFF.

This clonotype was observed a few times. The CDR3 is CASSVGSSIDEQFF. CDR3 nucleotide sequence: TGTGCCAGCAGCGTGGGGTCGAGCATCGATGAGCAGTTCTTC. This rearrangement joins TRBV9 to TRBJ2-1; D not resolved. V shed 2 bases and J shed 8 bases, with 14 bases lying between them. CDR3 length: 14 amino acids. CDR1 SGDLS and CDR2 YYNGEE come from the germline V gene.

In its sample, this clonotype was seen a few times. The chain carries TRBV12-3 or TRBV12-4 and TRBJ2-2, with 7 bases aligning to TRBD1. The CDR3 length is 15 residues. With 7 bases clipped from V and 2 bases from J, the junction kept 7 bases outside the gene matches. CDR3 loop: CASKDRVLNTGELFF. CDR3 sequence (DNA): TGTGCCAGCAAAGACAGGGTTCTCAACACCGGGGAGCTGTTTTTT.

V gene TRBV11-2 combines with J gene TRBJ2-3; D gene ambiguous. The DNA matches TRBJ2-7 better at its end, which makes the J call doubtful. The CDR3 runs 13 residues. The germline V gene has CDR1 SGHAT and CDR2 FQNNGV. The CDR3 loop reads CASSLNPRREQYF. The DNA of the CDR3 is TGTGCCAGCAGCTTAAACCCTCGGAGAGAGCAGTACTTC.

This sequence joins TRBV11-1 and TRBJ2-3; unclear D gene. The germline V and J ends were trimmed by 7 bases and 5 bases, with 16 bases remaining between them. This CDR3 is built from 14 residues. CDR1 is SGHAT and CDR2 is FQDESV in the germline V gene (reference sequence). The CDR3 bases are TGTGCCAGCACCCGACCCCCTTCCCAAGATACGCAGTATTTT. Translation gives CASTRPPSQDTQYF.

In this sample, this clonotype turned up many times. This chain connects TRBV18 to TRBJ2-1; no definite D call. The DNA end lines up better with TRBJ2-7; the J call may be wrong. The CDR3 length is 11 residues. Germline CDR1 reads KGHSH; CDR2 reads LQKENI. CDR3 sequence reads: CASAHEAEQYF. CDR3 in DNA: TGTGCCAGCGCCCACGAGGCGGAGCAGTACTTC.

This clonotype was detected only once. J is TRBJ2-1 and V is TRBV6-1; possible D gene TRBD2, 6 bases. The end of the DNA fits TRBJ2-7 better, so the J call may be wrong. The CDR3 has 16 residues. Germline V gene lookup returns CDR1 MNHNS and CDR2 SASEGT. The CDR3 here is CASSRILLAAAGEQYF. In nucleotides, the CDR3 is TGTGCCAGCAGCCGTATATTACTAGCTGCGGCGGGGGAGCAGTACTTC.

This chain joins TRBV12-3 or TRBV12-4 and TRBJ2-7; D not certain. The germline V and J ends were trimmed by 6 bases and 0 bases, with 9 bases remaining between them. This CDR3 has 13 amino acids. The CDR3 DNA follows: TGTGCCAGCAGCGGGTCCAGCTCCTACGAGCAGTACTTC. Translating it yields CASSGSSSYEQYF.

The sample holds a few counts of this clonotype. A much larger clone is a single base away; this may be a read error. V and J are TRBV28 and TRBJ1-5; the D is unclear. The length of the CDR3 is 14 residues. Germline CDR1 reads MDHEN; CDR2 reads SYDVKM. CDR3 sequence reads: CASSGQSTNQPHHF. The CDR3 bases are TGTGCCAGCAGTGGGCAGAGCACCAATCAGCCCCATCATTTT.

CDR3 in DNA: TGCGCCAGCAGCGCGGGACTAGCGGGGGAGCAAGAGACCCAGTACTTC. Translation gives CASSAGLAGEQETQYF. The V gene is TRBV5-1, the J gene TRBJ2-5; TRBD2 matches 14 bases. Germline CDR1 is SGHRS and CDR2 is YFSETQ. This CDR3 has 16 amino acids. V lost 4 bases to trimming and J lost 2 bases; unmatched junction nucleotides: 4.

In this sample, this clonotype turned up many times. A read error may be the cause here, since a much bigger clone is one base away. The genes are TRBV12-3 or TRBV12-4 and TRBJ2-5; 9 nucleotides match TRBD2. The CDR3 is made up of 16 amino acids. V dropped 6 bases and J dropped 11; count of bases not matched to a gene: 19. The CDR3 DNA reads TGTGCCAGCAGCCAATTACTAGCGGGTTTTAACAATGAGCAGTACTTC. Protein: CASSQLLAGFNNEQYF.

The chain has TRBV7-2 and TRBJ2-5; unclear D gene. The J call is doubtful: the DNA matches TRBJ2-6 better. The germline V gene has CDR1 SGHTA and CDR2 FQGNSA. This CDR3 comprises 14 residues. The DNA for the CDR3 is TGTGCCAGCAGCTTAGTTTCCGGGGCCAACGTCCTGACTTTC. Translated, it gives CASSLVSGANVLTF.

This clonotype is termed medium-sized. Compared with germline, one end of the junction differs, possibly owing to a read error. The V call is TRBV7-3, the J call TRBJ2-7, with 10 bases matching TRBD1. Germline loops: CDR1 SGHTA, CDR2 FQGTGA. The CDR3 extends over 15 amino acids. The CDR3 loop is CASSITTGGGSPLHF. The CDR3 DNA reads as TGTGCCAGCAGCATAACGACAGGGGGCGGATCACCCCTCCACTTC.

This chain uses TRBV5-5 with TRBJ2-7; possibly TRBD1 for D (6 bases). Germline V gene sequence: CDR1 SGHKS, CDR2 YYEKEE (reference sequence). The CDR3 spans 16 residues. The V gene lost 1 base and the J gene lost 0 bases, with 14 bases spanning the gap. In nucleotides, the CDR3 is TGTGCCAGCAGCTTGTCACCCGGGACACACTCCTACGAGCAGTACTTC. Residues: CASSLSPGTHSYEQYF.

To note about this clonotype: A much larger clone lies a single base off, so this may be a read error. V is TRBV4-3 and J is TRBJ2-3; D possibly corresponds to TRBD2 (6 bases). Between the trimmed V and J ends, which lost 1 base and 14 bases, there was a span of 25 bases. Germline-derived CDR1 and CDR2 are LGHNA and YSLEER. The CDR3 consists of 16 residues. DNA of the CDR3: TGCGCCAGCAGCCAAGTTCCTGGGGAGGTCACCGGGGAGCTGTATTTT. Translation: CASSQVPGEVTGELYF.

This clonotype was observed a handful of times. The genes are TRBV4-3 and TRBJ2-5; 9 bases fit TRBD1. The J call may be in error: the DNA end matches TRBJ2-7 better. There are 18 residues in the CDR3. Germline values: CDR1 LGHNA, CDR2 YSLEER. The CDR3 DNA follows: TGCGCCAGCAGCCAAGAAAACAGGGGGCGATCGTTCTCCTACGAGCAGTACTTC. As protein: CASSQENRGRSFSYEQYF.

By frequency in the sample, this clonotype is medium-sized. The chain is built from TRBV11-2 and TRBJ2-5, with TRBD2 identical over 9 bases. The V gene's germline CDR1 is SGHAT and CDR2 FQNNGV. V lost 4 bases and J lost 2; bases outside the gene matches: 5. The CDR3 consists of 15 residues. In nucleotides, the CDR3 is TGTGCCAGCAGCTCCTCTAGCGGGGCACAAGAGACCCAGTACTTC. It yields the protein CASSSSSGAQETQYF.

The chain couples TRBV10-3 to TRBJ1-1, with D perhaps matching TRBD1 (6 bases). The germline V and J ends were trimmed by 3 bases and 4 bases, with 9 bases remaining between them. Looked up from germline, CDR1 is ENHRY and CDR2 is SYGVKD. This CDR3 comprises 13 residues. The CDR3 reads CAISDRGSTEAFF. CDR3 nucleotide sequence: TGTGCCATCAGTGACAGGGGAAGCACTGAAGCTTTCTTT.

This clonotype was observed a handful of times. The V and J genes are TRBV19 and TRBJ1-1; no clear D. The V end lost 4 bases, the J end lost 1 base, and 10 bases lay between the germline ends. The CDR3 runs 14 residues. Germline CDR1 reads LNHDA; CDR2 reads SQIVND (reference sequence). The CDR3 coding sequence is TGTGCCAGTAGTAACCGAGACAAGAACACTGAAGCTTTCTTT. This translates into CASSNRDKNTEAFF.

In its sample, this clonotype ranks as medium-sized. V and J are TRBV6-2 or TRBV6-3 and TRBJ2-7; possibly TRBD1 or TRBD2 for D (5 bases each). CDR1 is MNHEY and CDR2 is SVGEGT in the germline V gene. The CDR3 is 16 residues long. The V and J ends lost 0 bases and 5 bases respectively, with 17 bases between them. The DNA for the CDR3 is TGTGCCAGCAGTTACTCTAAGGGACGGAGATCGGACGAGCAGTACTTC. It specifies CASSYSKGRRSDEQYF.

By share, this clonotype counts as medium-sized. The chain is built from TRBV6-1 and TRBJ2-5; D might be TRBD1 (5 bases). The CDR3 spans 15 residues. Germline V lookup: CDR1 MNHNS, CDR2 SASEGT. Deletions cut 2 bases from V and 0 bases from J, with 10 bases between. CDR3 sequence: CASSELKGNQETQYF. The DNA for the CDR3 is TGTGCCAGCAGTGAACTTAAGGGGAACCAAGAGACCCAGTACTTC.

The chain couples TRBV7-6 to TRBJ2-4; possibly TRBD1 or TRBD2 for D (5 bases each). The assigned J gene may be wrong: the sequence end matches TRBJ2-7 better. The CDR3 consists of 14 residues. Per germline, CDR1 SGHVS and CDR2 FNYEAQ. The CDR3 loop reads CASSRRDRAGEQYF. DNA of the CDR3: TGTGCCAGCAGCAGACGGGACCGGGCTGGCGAGCAGTACTTC.

The rearrangement links TRBV7-8 to TRBJ1-6, with a weak D call TRBD1 (5 bases). Germline V gene data show CDR1 as SGHVS and CDR2 as FQNEAQ. Trimming cost V 0 bases and J 8 bases, with 14 bases left between them. The CDR3 length is 16 residues. The CDR3 DNA follows: TGTGCCAGCAGCTTAGCGTGGGACGGGGCCGATTCACCCCTCCACTTT. Protein product: CASSLAWDGADSPLHF.